Here is one TCR beta chain with its context. The CDR3 sequence is 18 residues long. Germline loops: CDR1 SGHRS, CDR2 YFSETQ. Germline trimming cut 0 bases from V and 1 base from J; bases unmatched to any gene: 7. Here immunoSEQ multiplex PCR was the method, and the copy in TCRdb shows in-frame clones only, minus some. Of 120,000 to 150,000 clones detected, about 90% appear once; the ten largest clones hold about 2.3%. This sample stems from a study of blood T cell repertoires in COVID-19. About the research overall: The United States, Italy and Spain supplied acute and convalescent COVID-19 samples. T cells, B-cell-depleted T cells, or PBMCs provided the cDNA or gDNA that served as material.

This TCR came from a human donor in a cohort sampled during active COVID-19. V is TRBV5-1 and J is TRBJ2-3; TRBD2 aligns across 11 bases. The sample comprised peripheral blood. The CDR3 spells CASSLVSGGVYGTDTQYF. CDR3 in DNA: TGCGCCAGCAGCTTGGTTAGCGGGGGGGTCTACGGCACAGATACGCAGTATTTT.